This T cell receptor beta chain was documented in a study of blood T cell repertoires in COVID-19. Turning to the study itself: The study drew acute and convalescent COVID-19 samples from the United States, Italy and Spain. The cDNA or gDNA used as material had been derived from T cells, B-cell-depleted T cells, or PBMCs.

The trim removed 5 bases at V and 6 bases at J, leaving 6 bases unmatched. This CDR3 region has 15 residues. CDR1 is SGHAT and CDR2 is FQNNGV in the germline V gene. Authors' analysis steps: Estimated nucleated cell counts came from reference gene primer amplification. Some clones are missing from TCRdb's copy, which holds only in-frame ones; the method was immunoSEQ multiplex PCR. For V, J and clone size, that table is used; D and trimming come from the DNA. The table lists some 100,000 clones, roughly nine tenths of them singletons. The sequenced sample was peripheral blood. The chain links TRBV11-2 to TRBJ1-4, with 10 bases fitting TRBD1. The clonotype originates from a man in his fifties or sixties with acute or convalescent COVID-19. The CDR3 loop reads CASSVDRGRYEKLFF. CDR3 in DNA: TGTGCCAGCAGCGTTGACAGGGGGCGTTATGAAAAACTGTTTTTT. The whole variable domain, remainder taken from reference TRBV11-2 and TRBJ1-4, is EAGVAQSPRYKIIEKRQSVAFWCNPISGHATLYWYQQILGQGPKLLIQFQNNGVVDDSQLPKDRFSAERLKGVDSTLKIQPAKLEDSAVYLCASSVDRGRYEKLFFGSGTQLSVL.